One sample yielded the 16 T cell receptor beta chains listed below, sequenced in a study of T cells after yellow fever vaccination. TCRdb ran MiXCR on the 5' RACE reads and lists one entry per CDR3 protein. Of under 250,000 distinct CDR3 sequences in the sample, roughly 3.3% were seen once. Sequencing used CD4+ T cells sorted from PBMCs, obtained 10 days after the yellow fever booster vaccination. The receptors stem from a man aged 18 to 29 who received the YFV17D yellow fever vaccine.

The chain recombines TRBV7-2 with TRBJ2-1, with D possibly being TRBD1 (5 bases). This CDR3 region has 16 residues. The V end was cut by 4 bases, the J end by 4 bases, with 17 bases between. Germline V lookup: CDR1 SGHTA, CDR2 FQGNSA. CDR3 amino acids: CASSSPSGLLYNEQFF. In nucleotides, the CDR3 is TGTGCCAGCAGCTCCCCGTCAGGGTTACTATACAATGAGCAGTTCTTC.

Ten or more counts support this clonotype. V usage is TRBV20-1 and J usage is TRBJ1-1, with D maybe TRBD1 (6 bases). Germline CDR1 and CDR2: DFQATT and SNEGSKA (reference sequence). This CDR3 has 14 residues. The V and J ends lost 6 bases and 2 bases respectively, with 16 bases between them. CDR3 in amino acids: CSASDRGTNTEAFF. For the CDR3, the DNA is TGCAGTGCGTCGGACAGAGGAACAAACACTGAAGCTTTCTTT.

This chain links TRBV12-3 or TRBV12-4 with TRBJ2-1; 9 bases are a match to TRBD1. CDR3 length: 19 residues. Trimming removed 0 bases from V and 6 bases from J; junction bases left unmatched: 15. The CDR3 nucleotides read TGTGCCAGCAGTTTAGCACGCGCTTACCGGGACAGGGATCCCAATGAGCAGTTCTTC. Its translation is CASSLARAYRDRDPNEQFF.

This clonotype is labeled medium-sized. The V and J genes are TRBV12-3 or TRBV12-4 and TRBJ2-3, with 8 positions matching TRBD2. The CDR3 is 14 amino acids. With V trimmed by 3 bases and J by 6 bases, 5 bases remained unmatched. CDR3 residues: CASSLGLGFDTQYF. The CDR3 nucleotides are TGTGCCAGCAGTTTGGGACTAGGGTTCGATACGCAGTATTTT.

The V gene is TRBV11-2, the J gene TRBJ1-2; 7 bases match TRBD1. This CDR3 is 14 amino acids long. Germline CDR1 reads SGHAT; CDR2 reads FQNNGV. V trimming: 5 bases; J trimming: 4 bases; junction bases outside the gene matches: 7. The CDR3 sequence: CASSLRQGPYGYTF. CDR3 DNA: TGTGCCAGCAGCCTAAGACAGGGCCCCTATGGCTACACCTTC.

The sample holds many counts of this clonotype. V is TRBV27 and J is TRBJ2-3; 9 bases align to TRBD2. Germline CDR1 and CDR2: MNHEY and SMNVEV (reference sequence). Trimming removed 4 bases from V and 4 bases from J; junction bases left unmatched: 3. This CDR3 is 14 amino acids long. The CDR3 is CASSSLAGADTQYF. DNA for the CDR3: TGTGCCAGCAGTTCGTTAGCGGGGGCAGATACGCAGTATTTT.

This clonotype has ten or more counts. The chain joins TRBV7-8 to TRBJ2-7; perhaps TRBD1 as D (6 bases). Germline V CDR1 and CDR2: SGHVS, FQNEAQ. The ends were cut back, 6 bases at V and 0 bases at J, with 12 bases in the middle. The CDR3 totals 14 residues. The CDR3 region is CASRPDRHSYEQYV. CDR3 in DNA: TGTGCCAGCAGGCCCGACAGGCACTCCTACGAGCAGTACGTC.

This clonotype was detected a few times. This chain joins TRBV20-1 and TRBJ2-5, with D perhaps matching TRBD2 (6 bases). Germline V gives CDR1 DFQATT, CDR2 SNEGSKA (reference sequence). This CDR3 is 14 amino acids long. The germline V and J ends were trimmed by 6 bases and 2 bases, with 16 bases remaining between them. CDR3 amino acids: CSALGTGVQETQYF. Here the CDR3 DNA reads TGCAGTGCCTTGGGGACGGGAGTTCAAGAGACCCAGTACTTC.

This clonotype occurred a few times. In DNA form, the CDR3 reads TGTGCCAGCAGCTTAGCCGGCGGGGATGGCTACGAGCAGTACTTC. It translates to CASSLAGGDGYEQYF. The rearrangement joins TRBV7-2 to TRBJ2-7, with D maybe TRBD2 (6 bases). Germline V gives CDR1 SGHTA, CDR2 FQGNSA. The CDR3 is 15 amino acids. The V end was cut by 0 bases, the J end by 3 bases, with 12 bases between. Using reference TRBV7-2 and TRBJ2-7 for the parts outside the CDR3, the full variable domain is GAGVSQSPSNKVTEKGKDVELRCDPISGHTALYWYRQSLGQGLEFLIYFQGNSAPDKSGLPSDRFSAERTGGSVSTLTIQRTQQEDSAVYLCASSLAGGDGYEQYFGPGTRLTVT.

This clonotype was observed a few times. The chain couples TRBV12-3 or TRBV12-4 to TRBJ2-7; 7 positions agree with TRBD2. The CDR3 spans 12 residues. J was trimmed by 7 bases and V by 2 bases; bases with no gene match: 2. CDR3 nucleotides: TGTGCCAGCAGTTTATGGGGGGGAGAGCAGTACGTC. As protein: CASSLWGGEQYV.

The CDR3 sequence: CASKIRAGRTDTQYF. The CDR3 region has the DNA TGTGCCAGCAAGATACGAGCGGGGCGGACAGATACGCAGTATTTT. The V and J genes are TRBV6-2 or TRBV6-3 and TRBJ2-3; 7 bases agree with TRBD2. The CDR3 is made up of 15 amino acids. In germline, CDR1 is MNHEY, CDR2 SVGEGT. The V and J ends lost 7 bases and 3 bases, in that order; junction bases with no gene match: 10.

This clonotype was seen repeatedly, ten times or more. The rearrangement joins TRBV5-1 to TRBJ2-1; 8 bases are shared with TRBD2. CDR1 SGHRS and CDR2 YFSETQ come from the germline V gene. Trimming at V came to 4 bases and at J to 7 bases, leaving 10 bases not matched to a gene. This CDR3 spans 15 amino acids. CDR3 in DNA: TGCGCCAGCAGCCTGGACGGGGGGGCCAGGAATGAGCAGTTCTTC. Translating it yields CASSLDGGARNEQFF.

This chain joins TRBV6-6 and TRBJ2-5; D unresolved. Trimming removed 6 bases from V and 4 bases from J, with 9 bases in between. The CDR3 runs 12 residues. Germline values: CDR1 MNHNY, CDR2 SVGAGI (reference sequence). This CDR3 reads CASSQDSETQYF. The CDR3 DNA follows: TGTGCCAGCAGCCAAGACTCAGAGACCCAGTACTTC.

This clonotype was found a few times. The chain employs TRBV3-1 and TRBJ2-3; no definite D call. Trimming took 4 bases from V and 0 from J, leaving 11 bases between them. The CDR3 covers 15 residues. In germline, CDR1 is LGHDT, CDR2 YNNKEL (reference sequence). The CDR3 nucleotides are TGTGCCAGCAGCCTACGGAAACCGAGCACAGATACGCAGTATTTT. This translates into CASSLRKPSTDTQYF.

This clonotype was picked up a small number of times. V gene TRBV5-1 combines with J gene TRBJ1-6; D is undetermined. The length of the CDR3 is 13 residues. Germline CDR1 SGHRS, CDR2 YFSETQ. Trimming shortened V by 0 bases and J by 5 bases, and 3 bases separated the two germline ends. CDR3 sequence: CASSLDDNSPLHF. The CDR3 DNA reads TGCGCCAGCAGCTTGGACGATAATTCACCCCTCCACTTT. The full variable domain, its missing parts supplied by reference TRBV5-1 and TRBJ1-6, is KAGVTQTPRYLIKTRGQQVTLSCSPISGHRSVSWYQQTPGQGLQFLFEYFSETQRNKGNFPGRFSGRQFSNSRSEMNVSTLELGDSALYLCASSLDDNSPLHFGNGTRLTVT.

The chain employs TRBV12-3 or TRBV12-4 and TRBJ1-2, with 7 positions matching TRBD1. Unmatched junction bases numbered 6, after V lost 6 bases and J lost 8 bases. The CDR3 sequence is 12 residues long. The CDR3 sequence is CASSGQETGYTF. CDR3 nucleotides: TGTGCCAGCAGCGGACAGGAGACGGGCTACACCTTC.